This T cell receptor (beta chain) was captured by sequencing in a study of Ad26.COV2.S vaccination and SARS-CoV-2 variants. Findings and caveats of the study: Following vaccination, spike-specific CD8+ and CD4+ T cell responses reportedly exhibited substantial breadth.

As to this clone: Its antigen is currently unknown.

Looked up from germline, CDR1 is SNHLY and CDR2 is FYNNEI. V was trimmed by 3 bases and J by 9 bases, leaving 12 bases between them. CDR3 length: 13 amino acids. Here immunoSEQ multiplex PCR was the method, and the copy in TCRdb shows in-frame clones only, minus some. The sample carries roughly 350,000 clones, roughly 84% recorded once. Noted treatment: some 20 received Ad26.COV2.S at low or high dose, single or two shots; about five received placebo; per-sample allocation not given. Samples were taken on day 63 after the first vaccine or placebo injection. This sequence joins TRBV2 and TRBJ2-1; no definite D call. The sample in question was peripheral blood, obtained in a trial of Ad26.COV2.S vaccine versus placebo. The clonotype was recovered from a person between 18 and 60 years old who received the Ad26.COV2.S COVID-19 vaccine or a placebo. This chain's CDR3 is CASSESRTGEQFF. CDR3 nucleotides: TGTGCCAGCAGTGAGAGTCGGACGGGTGAGCAGTTCTTC.